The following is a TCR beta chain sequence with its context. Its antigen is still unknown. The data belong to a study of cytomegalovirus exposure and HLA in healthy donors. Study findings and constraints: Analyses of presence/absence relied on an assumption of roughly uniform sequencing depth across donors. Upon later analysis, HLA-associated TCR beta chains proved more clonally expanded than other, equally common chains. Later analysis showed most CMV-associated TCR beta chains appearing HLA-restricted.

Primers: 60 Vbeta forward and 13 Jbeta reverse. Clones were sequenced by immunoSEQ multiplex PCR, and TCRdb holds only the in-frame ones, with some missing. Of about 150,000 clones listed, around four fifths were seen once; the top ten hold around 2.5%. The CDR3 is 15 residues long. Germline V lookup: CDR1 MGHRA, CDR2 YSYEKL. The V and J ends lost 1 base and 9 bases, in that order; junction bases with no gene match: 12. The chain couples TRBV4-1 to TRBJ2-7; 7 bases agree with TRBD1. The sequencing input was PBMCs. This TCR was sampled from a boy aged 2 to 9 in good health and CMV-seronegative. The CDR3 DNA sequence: TGCGCCAGCAGCCAAGCCGGGACAGTGCCACGATCGCAGTACTTC. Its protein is CASSQAGTVPRSQYF.